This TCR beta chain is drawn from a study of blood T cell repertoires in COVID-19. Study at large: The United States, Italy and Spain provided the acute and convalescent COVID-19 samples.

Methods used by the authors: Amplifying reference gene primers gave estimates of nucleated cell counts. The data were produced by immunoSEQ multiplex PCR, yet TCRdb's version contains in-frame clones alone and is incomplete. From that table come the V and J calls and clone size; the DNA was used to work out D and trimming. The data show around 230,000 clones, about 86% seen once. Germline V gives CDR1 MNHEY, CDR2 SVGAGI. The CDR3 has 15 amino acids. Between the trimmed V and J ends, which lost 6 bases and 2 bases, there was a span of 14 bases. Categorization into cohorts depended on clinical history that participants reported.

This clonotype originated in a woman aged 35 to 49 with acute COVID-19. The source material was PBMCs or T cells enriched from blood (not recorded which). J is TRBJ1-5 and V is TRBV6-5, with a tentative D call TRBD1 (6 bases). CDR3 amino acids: CASRTNRVGNQPQHF. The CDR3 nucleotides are TGTGCCAGCAGAACAAACAGGGTTGGCAATCAGCCCCAGCATTTT.